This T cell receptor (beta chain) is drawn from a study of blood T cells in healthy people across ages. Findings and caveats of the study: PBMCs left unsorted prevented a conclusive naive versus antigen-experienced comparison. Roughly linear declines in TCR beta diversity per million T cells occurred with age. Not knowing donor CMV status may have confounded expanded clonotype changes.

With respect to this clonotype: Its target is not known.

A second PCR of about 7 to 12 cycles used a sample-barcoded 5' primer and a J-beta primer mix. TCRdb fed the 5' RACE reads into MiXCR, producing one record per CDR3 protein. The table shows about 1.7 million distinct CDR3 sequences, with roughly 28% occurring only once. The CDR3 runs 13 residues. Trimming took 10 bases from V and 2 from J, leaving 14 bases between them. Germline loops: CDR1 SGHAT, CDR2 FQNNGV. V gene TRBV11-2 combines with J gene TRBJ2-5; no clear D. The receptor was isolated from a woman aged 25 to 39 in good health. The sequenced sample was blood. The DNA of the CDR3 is TGTGCCAATAATCAACAGATACAAGAGACCCAGTACTTC. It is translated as CANNQQIQETQYF.